This passage covers 31 T cell receptor beta chains from one sample sequenced in a study of identical twins. In TCRdb, the 5' RACE reads were re-called with MiXCR into one record per CDR3 protein. The data contain hundreds of thousands of distinct CDR3 sequences, around an eighth of them singletons. These same records also appear under a second study, on yellow fever vaccine responses in identical twins.

Sequencing used PBMCs. The source of these receptors is a woman younger than 30 in good health.

This chain links TRBV27 with TRBJ1-1; D might be TRBD1 (5 bases). Between the trimmed V and J ends, which lost 1 base and 0 bases, there was a span of 18 bases. CDR1 and CDR2 (germline): MNHEY, SMNVEV (reference sequence). The CDR3 spans 18 residues. The CDR3 protein is CASSLFATGPGLNTEAFF. The CDR3 region has the DNA TGTGCCAGCAGTTTATTCGCAACGGGACCGGGACTGAACACTGAAGCTTTCTTT.

This clonotype was detected only a few times. The V gene is TRBV5-1, the J gene TRBJ1-1; 9 bases are shared with TRBD1. With V trimmed by 4 bases and J by 6 bases, 10 bases remained unmatched. Looked up from germline, CDR1 is SGHRS and CDR2 is YFSETQ. This CDR3 region has 15 residues. In nucleotides, the CDR3 is TGCGCCAGCAGCCCCGAGGGACAGGGAGGATCTGAAGCTTTCTTT. Translation: CASSPEGQGGSEAFF.

There are a few counts of this clonotype. V and J are TRBV6-1 and TRBJ2-5, with 7 bases identical to TRBD1. V trimming: 4 bases; J trimming: 5 bases; junction bases outside the gene matches: 7. CDR1 and CDR2 (germline): MNHNS, SASEGT. The CDR3 has 14 amino acids. CDR3 sequence (DNA): TGTGCCAGCAGTGTTTTACAGGGGATTGAGACCCAGTACTTC. Its translation is CASSVLQGIETQYF.

This clonotype was seen a few times. V is TRBV24-1 and J is TRBJ2-6; 8 bases match TRBD1. Per germline, CDR1 KGHDR and CDR2 SFDVKD. The CDR3 is made up of 17 amino acids. The V gene end was trimmed by 5 bases and the J gene end by 0 bases; junction bases not matched to a gene: 5. The CDR3 DNA reads TGTGCCACCAGTGCCGGGACAGGCTCCTCTGGGGCCAACGTCCTGACTTTC. Residues: CATSAGTGSSGANVLTF.

This clonotype was seen a few times. The chain carries TRBV7-6 and TRBJ2-5, with D hard to call. Trimming pared 5 bases from V and 0 bases from J, leaving 10 bases between. Germline CDR1 and CDR2: SGHVS and FNYEAQ. This CDR3 has 14 residues. This chain's CDR3 is CASSPQVYQETQYF. Here the CDR3 DNA reads TGTGCCAGCAGCCCTCAGGTTTACCAAGAGACCCAGTACTTC. The full variable domain, with the rest looked up from reference TRBV7-6 and TRBJ2-5, is GAGVSQSPRYKVTKRGQDVALRCDPISGHVSLYWYRQALGQGPEFLTYFNYEAQQDKSGLPNDRFSAERPEGSISTLTIQRTEQRDSAMYRCASSPQVYQETQYFGPGTRLLVL.

This chain uses TRBV7-6 with TRBJ2-1; 10 nucleotides match TRBD2. From germline, CDR1 is SGHVS and CDR2 FNYEAQ. The CDR3 contains 16 residues. Trimming removed 1 base from V and 4 bases from J; junction bases left unmatched: 4. CDR3 bases: TGTGCCAGCAGCTTAGTCTCTAGCGGGGGTTACAATGAGCAGTTCTTC. Encoded protein: CASSLVSSGGYNEQFF.

This chain connects TRBV2 to TRBJ2-5; TRBD1 might be the D (6 bases). In germline, CDR1 is SNHLY, CDR2 FYNNEI. The CDR3 is 16 residues long. The V end lost 5 bases, the J end lost 5 bases, and 21 bases lay between the germline ends. The CDR3 loop is CASSFSGEGTTETQYF. Written as DNA, the CDR3 is TGTGCCAGCAGTTTCAGTGGCGAAGGGACAACGGAGACCCAGTACTTC.

This clonotype has only a few counts. This rearrangement joins TRBV24-1 to TRBJ2-3, with D perhaps assigned TRBD1 or TRBD2 (6 bases each). Per germline, CDR1 KGHDR and CDR2 SFDVKD. Trimming stripped 5 bases from V and 4 bases from J, with 12 bases between. The CDR3 extends over 14 amino acids. DNA for the CDR3: TGTGCCACCAGTGCCCGGGGGCAATCAGATACGCAGTATTTT. This gives the protein CATSARGQSDTQYF.

The chain recombines TRBV5-1 with TRBJ1-4; D is unclear. Deletions cut 3 bases from V and 11 bases from J, with 11 bases between. CDR3 size: 12 residues. From germline, CDR1 is SGHRS and CDR2 YFSETQ. In DNA form, the CDR3 reads TGCGCCAGCAGCTCGCCGCCCGGGAAACTGTTTTTT. It translates to CASSSPPGKLFF.

This clonotype was observed at least ten times. This chain links TRBV11-2 with TRBJ1-5, with D hard to call. Germline V lookup: CDR1 SGHAT, CDR2 FQNNGV. The V gene lost 6 bases and the J gene lost 2 bases, with 14 bases spanning the gap. The CDR3 extends over 15 amino acids. CDR3 sequence reads: CASSSNPTGNQPQHF. In nucleotides, the CDR3 is TGTGCCAGCAGTTCGAATCCGACGGGCAATCAGCCCCAGCATTTT.

The V and J genes are TRBV29-1 and TRBJ2-3, with 7 bases matching TRBD2. With V trimmed by 3 bases and J by 3 bases, 3 bases remained unmatched. Per germline, CDR1 SQVTM and CDR2 ANQGSEA. There are 13 residues in the CDR3. As DNA, the CDR3 is TGCAGCGTTGAGCGGGGGAGGACAGATACGCAGTATTTT. Translated: CSVERGRTDTQYF.

This clonotype was detected ten times or more. This chain links TRBV29-1 with TRBJ2-1, with D maybe TRBD1 (6 bases). CDR1 and CDR2 (germline): SQVTM, ANQGSEA. The CDR3 runs 11 residues. Trimming shortened V by 6 bases and J by 6 bases, and 9 bases separated the two germline ends. CDR3 residues: CSVARGNEQFF. DNA for the CDR3: TGCAGCGTAGCCAGGGGCAATGAGCAGTTCTTC.

This clonotype occurred a few times. This chain connects TRBV29-1 to TRBJ2-3; 8 bases line up with TRBD1. V was pared by 7 bases and J by 4 bases, with 7 bases of the junction left unmatched. This CDR3 contains 13 residues. The V gene's germline CDR1 is SQVTM and CDR2 ANQGSEA. Here the CDR3 reads CSASRTGSDTQYF. CDR3 DNA sequence: TGCAGCGCTTCACGGACAGGGTCAGATACGCAGTATTTT.

Note on this clonotype: Compared with germline, one end of the junction differs, possibly owing to a read error. The chain carries TRBV7-8 and TRBJ2-7; 8 bases fit TRBD1. CDR3 length equals 13 residues. CDR1 SGHVS and CDR2 FQNEAQ come from the germline V gene. The DNA for the CDR3 is TGTGCCAGCAGGTTAGGACAGGGCGCCGAGCAGTACTTC. It is translated as CASRLGQGAEQYF. Drawing the rest from reference TRBV7-8 and TRBJ2-7, the complete variable domain is GAGVSQSPRYKVAKRGQDVALRCDPISGHVSLFWYQQALGQGPEFLTYFQNEAQLDKSGLPSDRFFAERPEGSVSTLKIQRTQQEDSAVYLCASRLGQGAEQYFGPGTRLTVT.

The CDR3 spells CASSQWDVRIQETQYF. CDR3 DNA sequence: TGTGCCAGCAGCCAATGGGATGTACGGATCCAAGAGACCCAGTACTTC. The chain joins TRBV3-1 to TRBJ2-5; D is unclear. Trimming removed 2 bases from V and 1 base from J, with 14 bases in between. In germline, CDR1 is LGHDT, CDR2 YNNKEL (reference sequence). The CDR3 extends over 16 amino acids.

This chain uses TRBV6-2 or TRBV6-3 with TRBJ2-7; TRBD1 matches at 7 bases. Germline CDR1 reads MNHEY; CDR2 reads SVGEGT. V trimming: 4 bases; J trimming: 1 base; junction bases outside the gene matches: 7. This CDR3 has 15 residues. The CDR3 nucleotides are TGTGCCAGCAGTTTTCACAGGGGAAGGTCCTACGAGCAGTACGTC. It codes for CASSFHRGRSYEQYV.

This clonotype was seen many times. V and J are TRBV3-1 and TRBJ2-1; D gene uncertain. CDR1 and CDR2 (germline): LGHDT, YNNKEL (reference sequence). With 4 bases removed from V and 11 bases from J, the gap between germline ends came to 15 bases. This CDR3 region has 13 residues. CDR3: CASSPNPDGQQFF. DNA for the CDR3: TGTGCCAGCAGCCCCAACCCTGACGGCCAGCAGTTCTTC.

CDR3 bases: TGCGCCAGCAGCACCGGGACGGATGGCACAGATACGCAGTATTTT. As protein: CASSTGTDGTDTQYF. V gene TRBV5-1 combines with J gene TRBJ2-3; D is possibly TRBD1 or TRBD2 (5 bases each). CDR3 length: 15 residues. The germline gives CDR1 SGHRS, CDR2 YFSETQ. Trimming took off 4 bases at V and 1 base at J, with 13 bases between the two ends.

The V call is TRBV4-1, the J call TRBJ2-7, with D possibly TRBD1 on 6 matching bases. The germline V gene has CDR1 MGHRA and CDR2 YSYEKL. CDR3 size: 19 residues. Trimming pared 1 base from V and 1 base from J, leaving 23 bases between. The CDR3: CASSQVSTGTTKLSYEQYF. DNA for the CDR3: TGCGCCAGCAGCCAAGTGTCGACAGGAACCACTAAACTTTCCTACGAGCAGTACTTC.

The chain links TRBV19 to TRBJ1-5, with D unclear. Trimming removed 3 bases at V and 3 bases at J, with 9 bases between. CDR1 is LNHDA, CDR2 SQIVND, per germline (reference sequence). CDR3 length: 14 residues. The CDR3 is CASSIGLINQPQHF. The CDR3 bases are TGTGCCAGTAGTATTGGGCTGATCAATCAGCCCCAGCATTTT.

This clonotype was seen ten or more times. The V gene is TRBV12-3 or TRBV12-4, the J gene TRBJ2-7, with 12 bases fitting TRBD2. Trimming removed 5 bases from V and 4 bases from J; junction bases left unmatched: 6. This CDR3 is 15 amino acids long. The CDR3 loop reads CASSKGLAGTYEQYF. The CDR3 nucleotides read TGTGCCAGCAGTAAAGGACTAGCGGGAACTTACGAGCAGTACTTC.

This clonotype has a handful of counts. V usage is TRBV12-3 or TRBV12-4 and J usage is TRBJ2-4; the D gene is possibly TRBD1 (6 bases). Trimming shortened V by 10 bases and J by 1 base, and 11 bases separated the two germline ends. The CDR3 covers 13 residues. CDR3 residues: CATTRGAKNIQYF. CDR3 DNA: TGTGCCACTACGAGGGGGGCCAAAAACATTCAGTACTTC.

CDR3 DNA sequence: TGTGCCAGCAGTTTAGAACGGGGGAACTCCGGCTACACCTTC. It specifies CASSLERGNSGYTF. The chain joins TRBV27 to TRBJ1-2; the D gene is possibly TRBD1 (5 bases). The V and J ends lost 2 bases and 8 bases respectively, with 15 bases between them. Germline CDR1 reads MNHEY; CDR2 reads SMNVEV (reference sequence). CDR3 length: 14 amino acids.

The chain carries TRBV11-2 and TRBJ2-7; 9 nucleotides line up with TRBD1. V was pared by 5 bases and J by 4 bases, with 9 bases of the junction left unmatched. Germline assignment: CDR1 SGHAT and CDR2 FQNNGV. The CDR3 runs 15 residues. CDR3 region: CASSRQGTGPYEQYV. In nucleotides, the CDR3 is TGTGCCAGCAGCCGCCAAGGGACAGGGCCTTACGAGCAGTACGTC.

This clonotype has a handful of counts. The V gene is TRBV20-1, the J gene TRBJ2-3; 7 nucleotides align to TRBD2. The CDR3 has 16 residues. V lost 3 bases, J lost 4 bases, and 13 bases stayed unmatched. Germline V gene sequence: CDR1 DFQATT, CDR2 SNEGSKA (reference sequence). Here the CDR3 reads CSASRLRAGWADTQYF. In DNA, the CDR3 is TGCAGTGCTAGTCGTCTCAGAGCGGGGTGGGCAGATACGCAGTATTTT.

V gene TRBV6-5 combines with J gene TRBJ2-7; 8 nucleotides match TRBD1. Trimming removed 2 bases from V and 5 bases from J; junction bases left unmatched: 11. Germline values: CDR1 MNHEY, CDR2 SVGAGI. The CDR3 covers 16 residues. The CDR3 DNA is TGTGCCAGCAGTTACGGCCCGGTGACAGGGGACCACGAGCAGTACGTC. Its translation is CASSYGPVTGDHEQYV.

This clonotype occurred a few times. This chain joins TRBV3-1 and TRBJ2-3, with TRBD2 matching over 10 bases. V lost 0 bases to trimming and J lost 1 base; unmatched junction nucleotides: 10. The CDR3 consists of 19 residues. The germline CDR1 and CDR2 sequences are LGHDT and YNNKEL (reference sequence). The CDR3, as DNA: TGTGCCAGCAGCCAAGACGGCGCTAGCGGGGGACTCCGCACAGATACGCAGTATTTT. Translation: CASSQDGASGGLRTDTQYF.

This clonotype was found many times. The J gene is TRBJ1-1, the V gene TRBV3-1; TRBD1 might be the D (5 bases). The CDR3 totals 13 residues. Trimming left V 1 base short and J 4 bases short, with 7 bases between. The V gene's germline CDR1 is LGHDT and CDR2 YNNKEL (reference sequence). The CDR3 DNA is TGTGCCAGCAGCCAAGTAGGGGCCACTGAAGCTTTCTTT. It is translated as CASSQVGATEAFF.

V and J are TRBV27 and TRBJ2-6; D unclear. From germline, CDR1 is MNHEY and CDR2 SMNVEV (reference sequence). V was clipped by 5 bases and J by 10 bases, with 9 bases between them. CDR3 length: 12 amino acids. The CDR3 sequence is CASSHTGNVLTF. In nucleotides, the CDR3 is TGTGCCAGCAGTCATACCGGGAACGTCCTGACTTTC.

This clonotype came up many times. J is TRBJ2-1 and V is TRBV5-1, with 9 bases fitting TRBD2. The CDR3 contains 15 residues. Trimming cost V 0 bases and J 7 bases; bases outside gene matches: 5. Germline V gene sequence: CDR1 SGHRS, CDR2 YFSETQ. CDR3 coding DNA: TGCGCCAGCAGCTTGGTTGCGGGAGGGGTGAATGAGCAGTTCTTC. Its translation: CASSLVAGGVNEQFF. Filled out from reference TRBV5-1 and TRBJ2-1, the complete variable domain reads KAGVTQTPRYLIKTRGQQVTLSCSPISGHRSVSWYQQTPGQGLQFLFEYFSETQRNKGNFPGRFSGRQFSNSRSEMNVSTLELGDSALYLCASSLVAGGVNEQFFGPGTRLTVL.

The chain employs TRBV14 and TRBJ1-5; D is undetermined. V was clipped by 1 base and J by 7 bases, with 11 bases between them. This CDR3 spans 14 amino acids. The germline CDR1 and CDR2 sequences are SGHDN and FVKESK. The DNA for the CDR3 is TGTGCCAGCAGCCAAGGGGGTGTGGGGCAGCCCCAGCATTTT. This sequence encodes CASSQGGVGQPQHF.